What follows describes a single T cell receptor (beta chain). Its antigen is still unknown. A read error may be the cause here, since a much bigger clone is one base away. This specimen comes from a study of blood T cells in healthy people across ages. The CDR3 is 15 residues long. Per-sample yields of isolated PBMCs were at least 6 million. Regarding the study as a whole: Comparison with aged donors showed that long-lived donors had more naive CD4+ cells and higher diversity.

The use of a sample-barcoded 5' primer and a J-beta primer mix characterized a second PCR of about 7 to 12 cycles. Every sample returned 2.5 million or more CDR3-containing paired-end reads. One entry per CDR3 protein results from TCRdb running MiXCR on the 5' RACE reads. The repertoire holds 800,000 to 950,000 distinct CDR3 sequences, with roughly 40% as singletons. The rearrangement joins TRBV12-3 or TRBV12-4 to TRBJ1-2; D gene unclear. The receptor was derived from a man aged 18 to 30 in good health. Sequenced sample: blood. The CDR3 DNA is TGTGCCAGCAGTTCCTTCCGGGGAGCTAGGAGAGGCTTCACCTTC. This encodes CASSSFRGARRGFTF.